The rows below give T cell receptor beta chains drawn from one sample of a study of blood T cells in healthy people across ages. TCRdb ran MiXCR on the 5' RACE reads and lists one entry per CDR3 protein. This sample has approximately 1,000,000 distinct CDR3 sequences, with 45% found just once. The sample comprised blood. The receptor set was obtained from a woman aged 60 to 75 in good health. Each CDR3 is given with its conserved first and last residue. Fields, in order: D gene, V gene, J gene, clone size, CDR3 protein, CDR3 DNA. The D gene is left open where the match is weak. Clone size, where shown, is once, few, many, or a class for clones that have expanded.

NA	TRBV13	TRBJ1-1	NA	CASSLQGGDTEAFF	TGTGCCAGCAGCTTACAGGGAGGAGACACTGAAGCTTTCTTT
NA	TRBV29-1	TRBJ2-3	few	CSVETGPDTQYF	TGCAGCGTTGAAACAGGTCCAGATACGCAGTATTTT
NA	TRBV4-1	TRBJ2-7	NA	CASSPFGPLVYEQYF	TGCGCCAGCAGCCCCTTTGGGCCTTTGGTCTACGAGCAGTACTTC
TRBD1	TRBV15	TRBJ2-7	NA	CATSKMNRGRDEQYF	TGTGCCACCAGCAAAATGAACAGGGGCCGCGACGAGCAGTACTTC
NA	TRBV15	TRBJ2-3	NA	CATSRVTPSTDTQYF	TGTGCCACCAGCAGAGTCACCCCTAGCACAGATACGCAGTATTTT
TRBD1	TRBV5-6	TRBJ2-7	NA	CASSIDRVFNEQYF	TGTGCCAGCAGCATCGACAGGGTTTTCAACGAGCAGTACTTC
TRBD2	TRBV15	TRBJ2-3	NA	CATSRASGSDTDTQYF	TGTGCCACCAGCAGAGCTAGCGGGAGTGACACAGATACGCAGTATTTT
TRBD2	TRBV12-3/TRBV12-4	TRBJ2-7	NA	CASSTGTSGIFEQYF	TGTGCCAGCAGCACAGGGACTAGCGGGATCTTCGAGCAGTACTTC
TRBD2	TRBV6-5	TRBJ2-3	few	CASRELAGVSDTQYF	TGTGCCAGCAGGGAGCTAGCGGGAGTGTCAGATACGCAGTATTTT
TRBD1	TRBV10-3	TRBJ1-1	few	CAISESTGRNTEAFF	TGTGCCATCAGTGAGTCGACAGGGAGGAACACTGAAGCTTTCTTT
NA	TRBV29-1	TRBJ1-2	NA	CSVPRTSAHYGYTF	TGCAGCGTTCCAAGGACTTCGGCCCACTATGGCTACACCTTC
NA	TRBV12-3/TRBV12-4	TRBJ1-5	few	CASSFTGSNQPQHF	TGTGCCAGCAGTTTTACAGGGTCGAATCAGCCCCAGCATTTT
NA	TRBV29-1	TRBJ1-2	few	CSVEGFGTNGIYGYTF	TGCAGCGTTGAAGGCTTTGGGACAAATGGGATCTATGGCTACACCTTC
NA	TRBV10-3	TRBJ2-7	NA	CAISRGGEVGEQYF	TGTGCCATCAGCCGAGGGGGGGAAGTAGGGGAGCAGTACTTC
NA	TRBV11-1	TRBJ2-7	NA	CASSSGLQQYF	TGTGCCAGCAGCTCAGGACTGCAGCAGTACTTC
TRBD1	TRBV6-5	TRBJ2-5	few	CASSYTGTGSHETQYF	TGTGCCAGCAGTTATACCGGGACAGGGTCTCATGAGACCCAGTACTTC